This TCR beta chain was retrieved from a study of T cells expressing NK-cell markers. Whole-study findings and limits: Of the CD8+ T cells in a handful of donors, roughly 1.0-7.5% belonged to dominant NKG2C+ clonotypes.

The CDR3 runs 13 residues. Germline CDR1 is KGHSH and CDR2 is LQKENI. Beta-chain TCR cDNA was generated via 5'RACE template switching with UMIs. From the 5' RACE reads, TCRdb lists one entry per CDR3 protein and no DNA. The sample's table shows about 550,000 distinct CDR3 sequences. A note on this clonotype: What it recognizes is unknown.

V usage is TRBV18 and J usage is TRBJ1-2. The origin of this receptor is a young man in good health. The sample consisted of blood T cells: a sorted CD56 or NKG2C T cell subset, CD4+ or CD8+ T cells, or bulk PBMC T cells (not recorded which). CDR3 amino acids: CASSPFSDPGYTF.